One sample yielded the 5 T cell receptor beta chains listed below, sequenced in a study of identical twins. TCRdb reprocessed the 5' RACE reads with MiXCR, giving one entry per CDR3 protein. The data show roughly 260,000 distinct CDR3 sequences, 7% to 8.5% seen once. This sample was shared with a second study, whose subject was yellow fever vaccine responses in identical twins.

The specimen sequenced was CD8+ T cells sorted from blood. The receptors shown here come from a woman aged 18-30 years in good health.

This clonotype was counted ten times or more. The chain employs TRBV5-1 and TRBJ2-4; 11 positions match TRBD1. The CDR3 has 15 residues. Germline V CDR1 and CDR2: SGHRS, YFSETQ. J gave up 12 bases and V 0 bases, and 8 bases lay outside the gene matches. The CDR3 is CASSLEGQGAHNQYF. As DNA, the CDR3 is TGCGCCAGCAGCTTGGAAGGACAGGGGGCGCATAATCAGTACTTC.

This clonotype was observed a few times. The chain combines TRBV21-1 with TRBJ1-5. TRBV21-1 is listed as a pseudogene. The CDR3 runs 16 residues. The CDR3 nucleotides are TGTGCCAGCAGCAACGGGGTCGGGGATAGCAATCAGCCCCAGCATTTT. Translation gives CASSNGVGDSNQPQHF.

For this clonotype: A much larger clone lies one base from this, so it may be a read error. The chain is built from TRBV20-1 and TRBJ2-3; no clear D gene. Looked up from germline, CDR1 is DFQATT and CDR2 is SNEGSKA (reference sequence). This CDR3 is 17 amino acids long. The CDR3 region has the DNA TGCTGTGCTAGTGAGAGCTGGACGAACAGTTATATAGATACGCAGTATTTT. This sequence encodes CCASESWTNSYIDTQYF.

This sequence joins TRBV7-9 and TRBJ2-5, with D tentatively TRBD1 (6 bases). V was trimmed by 6 bases and J by 3 bases, leaving 14 bases between them. Per the germline V gene, CDR1 is SEHNR and CDR2 is FQNEAQ (reference sequence). CDR3 length: 14 amino acids. The CDR3 protein is CASRPGTSEETQYF. DNA for the CDR3: TGTGCCAGCAGACCAGGGACATCTGAAGAGACCCAGTACTTC.

This clonotype was recorded once. The chain joins TRBV7-3 to TRBJ1-3, with no clear D. V was clipped by 11 bases and J by 0 bases, with 29 bases between them. Germline V gene data show CDR1 as SGHTA and CDR2 as FQGTGA. The CDR3 covers 19 residues. The CDR3 DNA is TGTGCCTTCAGTATTGAGTTTGCGACGTACCACCTCTCTGGAAACACCATATATTTT. This codes for CAFSIEFATYHLSGNTIYF.